This T cell receptor beta chain derives from a study of blood T cells in healthy people across ages. Study as a whole: About one barcoded beta molecule per two T cells was captured by template switching.

The V and J ends lost 3 bases and 5 bases, in that order; junction bases with no gene match: 6. This CDR3 contains 15 residues. The V gene's germline CDR1 is MNHNS and CDR2 SASEGT. Sample-barcoded 5' priming and a J-beta primer mix drove a second PCR of roughly 6 to 12 cycles. TCRdb itself ran the 5' RACE reads through MiXCR, one entry per CDR3 protein. The sample holds more than 1.4 million distinct CDR3 sequences, 42% seen once. This TCR was recovered from a young woman in good health. Input material: blood. The V gene is TRBV6-1, the J gene TRBJ1-5; 8 nucleotides line up with TRBD1. CDR3 nucleotide sequence: TGTGCCAGCAGTGACAGGGGGCGTGGAGATCAGCCCCAGCATTTT. Protein sequence: CASSDRGRGDQPQHF.